The 7 T cell receptor beta chains in this list originate from one sample, sequenced in a study of molecular identifiers for immune sequencing clone quantification. TCRdb fed the PCR reads into MiXCR, producing one record per CDR3 protein. Of some 66,000 distinct CDR3 sequences in the sample, 15% to 20% were seen once. The sample comprised naive CD8+ T cells from blood, with Jurkat cell RNA spiked in. Described subset: FACS-sorted CD8+CD4-CCR7+CD45RA+ naive T cells. These receptors were taken from a human donor in good health. Some libraries in this study had Jurkat cell RNA spiked in.

A note on this clonotype: Given a much more abundant clone one base away, this may be a read error. V usage is TRBV11-2 and J usage is TRBJ2-4; 7 nucleotides match TRBD2. Germline V lookup: CDR1 SGHAT, CDR2 FQNNGV. This CDR3 is built from 15 residues. This chain's CDR3 is CTSLLGGLKGNIQYF. The CDR3 nucleotides are TGTACCAGCCTATTGGGAGGGCTCAAAGGAAACATTCAGTACTTC.

Ten or more counts support this clonotype. The DNA of the CDR3 is TGTGCCAGCAGCTTAGATCTTCTAGCGGGGATCCTGGGAGGCACAGATACGCAGTATTTT. The encoded protein is CASSLDLLAGILGGTDTQYF. J is TRBJ2-3 and V is TRBV11-2; 9 nucleotides agree with TRBD2. This CDR3 comprises 20 residues. Germline V gene data show CDR1 as SGHAT and CDR2 as FQNNGV. Trimming cost V 0 bases and J 1 base; bases outside gene matches: 14. Full variable domain (missing parts from reference TRBV11-2 and TRBJ2-3): EAGVAQSPRYKIIEKRQSVAFWCNPISGHATLYWYQQILGQGPKLLIQFQNNGVVDDSQLPKDRFSAERLKGVDSTLKIQPAKLEDSAVYLCASSLDLLAGILGGTDTQYFGPGTRLTVL.

This clonotype was observed many times. The chain couples TRBV6-5 to TRBJ2-5; D might be TRBD2 (5 bases). Germline V gives CDR1 MNHEY, CDR2 SVGAGI. V was trimmed by 5 bases and J by 0 bases, leaving 16 bases between them. The CDR3 covers 16 residues. The CDR3 DNA reads TGTGCCAGCAGTCCCGATCGGGGAGAAAACCAAGAGACCCAGTACTTC. Protein: CASSPDRGENQETQYF.

This clonotype was seen ten or more times. The genes are TRBV27 and TRBJ2-7, with D possibly being TRBD1 (5 bases). This CDR3 comprises 14 residues. V lost 2 bases and J 6 bases, leaving 14 bases between the germline ends. CDR1 is MNHEY, CDR2 SMNVEV, per germline (reference sequence). For the CDR3, the DNA is TGTGCCAGCAGTTTAAAGGGGTCAGGGCGCGAGCAGTACTTC. Its protein product is CASSLKGSGREQYF.

This clonotype was picked up many times. The V and J genes are TRBV6-2 or TRBV6-3 and TRBJ2-3; 16 bases align to TRBD2. CDR1 and CDR2 from the germline V gene are MNHEY and SVGEGT. CDR3 length: 17 amino acids. After removal of 5 bases from V and 6 bases from J, the junction contained 8 bases not matched to a gene. The CDR3 is CASSHPGLAGGSDTQYF. DNA for the CDR3: TGTGCCAGCAGTCACCCGGGACTAGCGGGAGGGTCGGATACGCAGTATTTT.

The table lists this clonotype with a few counts. This chain links TRBV29-1 with TRBJ1-2, with D perhaps TRBD1 (5 bases). Germline CDR1 SQVTM, CDR2 ANQGSEA. There are 11 residues in the CDR3. Trimming stripped 7 bases from V and 6 bases from J, with 12 bases between. CDR3 protein: CSGLGGNGYTF. The CDR3 region has the DNA TGCAGCGGGCTGGGGGGGAATGGCTACACCTTC.

This clonotype was observed at least ten times. The chain has TRBV29-1 and TRBJ2-5; maybe TRBD2 (5 bases). The length of the CDR3 is 12 residues. The V end was cut by 5 bases, the J end by 9 bases, with 16 bases between. From germline, CDR1 is SQVTM and CDR2 ANQGSEA. The CDR3 region is CSVPGGTRAQYF. CDR3 coding DNA: TGCAGCGTTCCCGGAGGTACTCGGGCCCAGTACTTC.